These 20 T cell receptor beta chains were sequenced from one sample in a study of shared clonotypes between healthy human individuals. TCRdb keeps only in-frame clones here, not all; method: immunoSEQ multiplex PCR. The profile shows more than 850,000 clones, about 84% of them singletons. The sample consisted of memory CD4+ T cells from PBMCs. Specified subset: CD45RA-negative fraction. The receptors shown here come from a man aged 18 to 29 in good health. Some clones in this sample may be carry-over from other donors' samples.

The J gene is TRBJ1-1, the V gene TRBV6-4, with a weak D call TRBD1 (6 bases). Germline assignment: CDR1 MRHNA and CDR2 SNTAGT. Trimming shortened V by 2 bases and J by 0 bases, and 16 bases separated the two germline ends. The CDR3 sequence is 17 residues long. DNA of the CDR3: TGTGCCAGCAGTGACGCATGGGGGGGCTTTATGAACACTGAAGCTTTCTTT. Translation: CASSDAWGGFMNTEAFF.

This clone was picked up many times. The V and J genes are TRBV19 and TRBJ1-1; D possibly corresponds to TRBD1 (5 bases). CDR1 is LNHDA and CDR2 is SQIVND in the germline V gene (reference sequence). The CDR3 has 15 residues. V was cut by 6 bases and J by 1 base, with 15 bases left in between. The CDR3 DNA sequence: TGTGCCAGTAGCCAAACGGGACGGCAGAACACTGAAGCTTTCTTT. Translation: CASSQTGRQNTEAFF.

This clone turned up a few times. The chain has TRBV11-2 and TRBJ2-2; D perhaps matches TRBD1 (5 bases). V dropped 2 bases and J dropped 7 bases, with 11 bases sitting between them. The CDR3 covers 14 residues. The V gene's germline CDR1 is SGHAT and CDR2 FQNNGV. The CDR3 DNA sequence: TGTGCCAGCAGCTTAAACCAGGGTTTCGGGGAGCTGTTTTTT. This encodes CASSLNQGFGELFF.

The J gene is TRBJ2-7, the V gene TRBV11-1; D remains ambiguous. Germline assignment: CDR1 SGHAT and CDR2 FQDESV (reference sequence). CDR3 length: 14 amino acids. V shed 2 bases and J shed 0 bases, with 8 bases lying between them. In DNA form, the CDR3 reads TGTGCCAGCAGCTTAACACAATACTCCTACGAGCAGTACTTC. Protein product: CASSLTQYSYEQYF. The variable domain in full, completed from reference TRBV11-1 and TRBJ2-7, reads EAEVAQSPRYKITEKSQAVAFWCDPISGHATLYWYRQILGQGPELLVQFQDESVVDDSQLPKDRFSAERLKGVDSTLKIQPAELGDSAMYLCASSLTQYSYEQYFGPGTRLTVT.

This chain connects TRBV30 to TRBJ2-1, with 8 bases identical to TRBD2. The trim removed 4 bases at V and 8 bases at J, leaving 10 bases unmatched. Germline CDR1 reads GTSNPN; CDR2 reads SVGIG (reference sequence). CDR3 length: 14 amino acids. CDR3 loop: CAWKVAGRRDEQFF. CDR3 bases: TGTGCCTGGAAGGTAGCGGGACGGCGCGATGAGCAGTTCTTC.

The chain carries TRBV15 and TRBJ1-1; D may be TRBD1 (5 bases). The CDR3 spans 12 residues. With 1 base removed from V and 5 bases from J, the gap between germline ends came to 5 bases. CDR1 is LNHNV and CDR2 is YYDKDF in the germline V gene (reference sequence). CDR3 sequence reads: CATSRGGTEAFF. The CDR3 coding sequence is TGTGCCACCAGCAGAGGGGGGACTGAAGCTTTCTTT.

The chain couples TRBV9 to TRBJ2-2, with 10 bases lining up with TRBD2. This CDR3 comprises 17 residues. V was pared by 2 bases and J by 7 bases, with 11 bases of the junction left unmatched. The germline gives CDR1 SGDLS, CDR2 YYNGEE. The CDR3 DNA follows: TGTGCCAGCAGCGTCCGGGTTACTAGCGGGATAGACGGGGAGCTGTTTTTT. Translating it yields CASSVRVTSGIDGELFF.

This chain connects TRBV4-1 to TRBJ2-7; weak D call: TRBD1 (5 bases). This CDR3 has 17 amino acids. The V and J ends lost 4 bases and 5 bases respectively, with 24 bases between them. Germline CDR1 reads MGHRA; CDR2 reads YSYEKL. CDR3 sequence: CASSPVGVPSLYDEQYF. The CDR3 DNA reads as TGCGCCAGCAGCCCTGTAGGGGTCCCGAGCTTATACGACGAGCAGTACTTC.

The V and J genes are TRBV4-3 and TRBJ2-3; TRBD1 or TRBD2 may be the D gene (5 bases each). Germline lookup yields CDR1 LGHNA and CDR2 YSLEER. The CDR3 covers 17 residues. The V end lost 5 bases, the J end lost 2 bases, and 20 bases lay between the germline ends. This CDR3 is CASSESPGSKHTDTQYF. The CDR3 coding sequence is TGCGCCAGCAGCGAATCGCCAGGGAGCAAGCACACAGATACGCAGTATTTT.

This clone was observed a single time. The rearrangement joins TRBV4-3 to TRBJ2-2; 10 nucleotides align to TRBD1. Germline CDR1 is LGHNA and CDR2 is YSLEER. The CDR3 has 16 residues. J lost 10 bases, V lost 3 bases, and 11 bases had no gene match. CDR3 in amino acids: CASSHSIRTGGQELFF. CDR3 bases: TGCGCCAGCAGCCACTCGATACGGACAGGGGGGCAGGAGCTGTTTTTT.

The CDR3 DNA sequence: TGTGCCAGCAGCAAGGGACAGGGACAAGAGACCCAGTACTTC. As protein: CASSKGQGQETQYF. The rearrangement links TRBV5-4 to TRBJ2-5; 9 nucleotides match TRBD1. Losses at the gene ends were 4 bases for V and 2 bases for J; bases not matched to a gene: 3. Looked up from germline, CDR1 is SGHNT and CDR2 is YYREEE (reference sequence). CDR3 size: 14 residues.

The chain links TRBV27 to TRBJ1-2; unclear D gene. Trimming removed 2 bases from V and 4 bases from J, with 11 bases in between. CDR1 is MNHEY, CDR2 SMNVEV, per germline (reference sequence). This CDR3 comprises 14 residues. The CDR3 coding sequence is TGTGCCAGCAGTTTAGCCCTCCATAGCTATGGCTACACCTTC. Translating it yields CASSLALHSYGYTF.

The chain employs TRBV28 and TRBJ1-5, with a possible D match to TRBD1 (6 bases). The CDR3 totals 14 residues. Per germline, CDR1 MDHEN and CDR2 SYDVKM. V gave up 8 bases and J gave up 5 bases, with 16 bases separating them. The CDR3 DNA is TGTGCCAGCGTTCACCCGACAGGTCATCAGCCCCAGCATTTT. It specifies CASVHPTGHQPQHF. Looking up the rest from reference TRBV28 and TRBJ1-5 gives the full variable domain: DVKVTQSSRYLVKRTGEKVFLECVQDMDHENMFWYRQDPGLGLRLIYFSYDVKMKEKGDIPEGYSVSREKKERFSLILESASTNQTSMYLCASVHPTGHQPQHFGDGTRLSIL.

In DNA, the CDR3 is TGCGCCAGCAGTCTTCTAGCGGAGCCCTCCTACGAGCAGTACTTC. This translates into CASSLLAEPSYEQYF. The gene calls are TRBV4-1 and TRBJ2-7, with TRBD2 identical over 7 bases. CDR1 is MGHRA, CDR2 YSYEKL, per germline. This CDR3 spans 15 amino acids. Losses at the gene ends were 6 bases for V and 0 bases for J; bases not matched to a gene: 8.

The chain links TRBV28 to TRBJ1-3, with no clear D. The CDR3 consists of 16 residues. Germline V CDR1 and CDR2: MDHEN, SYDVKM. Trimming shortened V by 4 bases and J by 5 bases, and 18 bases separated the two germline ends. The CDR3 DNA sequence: TGTGCCAGCAGTTCCCCCCTCCCGGGAGGTAGAAACACCATATATTTT. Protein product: CASSSPLPGGRNTIYF.

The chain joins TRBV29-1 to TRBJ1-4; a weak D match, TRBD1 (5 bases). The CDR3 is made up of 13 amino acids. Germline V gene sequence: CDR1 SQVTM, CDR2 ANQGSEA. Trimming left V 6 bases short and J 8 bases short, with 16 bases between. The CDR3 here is CSVLEGTIEKLFF. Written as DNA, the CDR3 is TGCAGCGTATTGGAGGGGACTATCGAAAAACTGTTTTTT.

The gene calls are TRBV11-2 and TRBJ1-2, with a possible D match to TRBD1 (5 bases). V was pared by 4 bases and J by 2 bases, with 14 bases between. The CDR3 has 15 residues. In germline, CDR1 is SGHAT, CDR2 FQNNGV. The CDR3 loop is CASSWNWDPNYGYTF. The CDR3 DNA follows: TGTGCCAGCAGCTGGAACTGGGACCCCAACTATGGCTACACCTTC.

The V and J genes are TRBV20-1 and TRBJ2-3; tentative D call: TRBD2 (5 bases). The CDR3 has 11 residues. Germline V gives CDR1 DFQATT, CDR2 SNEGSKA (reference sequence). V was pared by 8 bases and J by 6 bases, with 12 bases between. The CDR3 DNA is TGCAGTACCGACTGGAGGGATACGCAGTATTTT. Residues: CSTDWRDTQYF.

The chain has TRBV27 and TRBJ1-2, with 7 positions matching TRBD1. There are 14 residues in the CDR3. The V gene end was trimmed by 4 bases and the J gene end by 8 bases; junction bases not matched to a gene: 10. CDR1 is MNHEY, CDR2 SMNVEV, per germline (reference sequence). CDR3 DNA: TGTGCCAGCAGTTGGGCTGAGGGGGCAGGAGGCTACACCTTC. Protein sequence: CASSWAEGAGGYTF.

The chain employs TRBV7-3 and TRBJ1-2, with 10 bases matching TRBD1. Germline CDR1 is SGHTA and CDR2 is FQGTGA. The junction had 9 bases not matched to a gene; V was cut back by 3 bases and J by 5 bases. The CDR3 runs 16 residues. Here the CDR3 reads CASSFGTGVSSYGYTF. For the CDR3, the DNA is TGTGCCAGCAGCTTTGGGACAGGGGTTTCCTCATATGGCTACACCTTC. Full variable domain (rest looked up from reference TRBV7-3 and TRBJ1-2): GAGVSQTPSNKVTEKGKYVELRCDPISGHTALYWYRQSLGQGPEFLIYFQGTGAADDSGLPNDRFFAVRPEGSVSTLKIQRTERGDSAVYLCASSFGTGVSSYGYTFGSGTRLTVV.